One and the same sample provided the 25 T cell receptor beta chains below, sequenced in a study of CD8 T cells in Susac syndrome. RNA amounts of roughly 0.45 to 1 ug underwent reverse transcription with random hexamers. TCRdb re-called the immunoSEQ multiplex PCR reads through MiXCR, storing one row per CDR3 protein. The data contain a few hundred thousand distinct CDR3 sequences, 80% to 95% of them singletons. Sequenced sample: CD8+ T cells from PBMCs. Receptors were obtained from a human donor with multiple sclerosis.

Only one count was recorded for this clonotype. The chain employs TRBV27 and TRBJ2-2, with a tentative D call TRBD1 (5 bases). This CDR3 region has 16 residues. Trimming pared 5 bases from V and 3 bases from J, leaving 16 bases between. Germline V CDR1 and CDR2: MNHEY, SMNVEV (reference sequence). The CDR3 loop reads CASSPSQGPDTGELFF. The CDR3 DNA follows: TGTGCCAGCAGTCCGTCGCAGGGCCCCGACACCGGGGAGCTGTTTTTT.

V and J are TRBV7-2 and TRBJ1-5; 8 bases agree with TRBD1. V was pared by 1 base and J by 4 bases, with 6 bases of the junction left unmatched. The CDR3 covers 16 residues. CDR1 and CDR2 from the germline V gene are SGHTA and FQGNSA. For the CDR3, the DNA is TGTGCCAGCAGCTTAGTTTGGACAGGGTTAAATCAGCCCCAGCATTTT. It codes for CASSLVWTGLNQPQHF.

The chain is built from TRBV20-1 and TRBJ2-1; 9 bases are a match to TRBD2. Germline V gene sequence: CDR1 DFQATT, CDR2 SNEGSKA (reference sequence). The ends lost 1 base at V and 6 bases at J; junction bases unmatched: 7. The CDR3 extends over 15 amino acids. The CDR3 nucleotides read TGCAGTGCTAGAGTCCTAGCGGGGAGTAGCAATGAGCAGTTCTTC. Translated, it gives CSARVLAGSSNEQFF.

The V gene is TRBV19, the J gene TRBJ1-1, with unresolved D. The V end was cut by 3 bases, the J end by 8 bases, with 19 bases between. Germline V gene lookup returns CDR1 LNHDA and CDR2 SQIVND (reference sequence). CDR3 length: 15 residues. CDR3 nucleotides: TGTGCCAGTAGTATGTTATTACGAGGGTTGCAGGAAGCTTTCTTT. This translates into CASSMLLRGLQEAFF. Looking up the rest from reference TRBV19 and TRBJ1-1 gives the full variable domain: DGGITQSPKYLFRKEGQNVTLSCEQNLNHDAMYWYRQDPGQGLRLIYYSQIVNDFQKGDIAEGYSVSREKKESFPLTVTSAQKNPTAFYLCASSMLLRGLQEAFFGQGTRLTVV.

This chain joins TRBV30 and TRBJ1-6, with TRBD1 identical over 8 bases. This CDR3 region has 15 residues. Germline V gene data show CDR1 as GTSNPN and CDR2 as SVGIG (reference sequence). After removal of 7 bases from V and 1 base from J, the junction contained 6 bases not matched to a gene. The CDR3: CASWTGWSYNSPLHF. The DNA for the CDR3 is TGTGCCTCCTGGACAGGGTGGTCCTATAATTCACCCCTCCACTTT.

This clonotype was seen more than once but under ten times. This rearrangement joins TRBV12-3 or TRBV12-4 to TRBJ2-1; D uncertain. This CDR3 spans 14 amino acids. Trimming left V 6 bases short and J 1 base short, with 10 bases between. The CDR3 is CASSPVESYNEQFF. The CDR3 DNA sequence: TGTGCCAGCAGCCCTGTCGAGTCCTACAATGAGCAGTTCTTC.

The rearrangement links TRBV20-1 to TRBJ2-7; TRBD2 might be the D (6 bases). Trimming stripped 0 bases from V and 4 bases from J, with 19 bases between. The CDR3 is 16 residues long. Per the germline V gene, CDR1 is DFQATT and CDR2 is SNEGSKA (reference sequence). CDR3 sequence: CSARDITTSSGYEQYF. In DNA form, the CDR3 reads TGCAGTGCTAGAGATATCACGACTAGTAGTGGGTACGAGCAGTACTTC.

This sequence joins TRBV15 and TRBJ2-4, with D possibly called TRBD1 or TRBD2 (5 bases each). V was trimmed by 5 bases and J by 4 bases, leaving 12 bases between them. This CDR3 has 14 amino acids. Germline CDR1 reads LNHNV; CDR2 reads YYDKDF (reference sequence). CDR3 bases: TGTGCCACCAGCCAACGGGACGGTAAAAACATTCAGTACTTC. Its translation is CATSQRDGKNIQYF.

V is TRBV6-2 or TRBV6-3 and J is TRBJ1-5; TRBD1 aligns across 7 bases. Germline CDR1 and CDR2: MNHEY and SVGEGT. Trimming took 5 bases from V and 5 from J; bases not matched to a gene: 6. There are 14 residues in the CDR3. In nucleotides, the CDR3 is TGTGCCAGCAGTCCCCAGGGGGTTGATCAGCCCCAGCATTTT. Translation: CASSPQGVDQPQHF.

The V call is TRBV30, the J call TRBJ2-5; D remains unclear. V lost 0 bases and J 1 base, leaving 9 bases between the germline ends. The V gene's germline CDR1 is GTSNPN and CDR2 SVGIG (reference sequence). The CDR3 covers 14 residues. CDR3: CAWSVPVIQETQYF. In DNA form, the CDR3 reads TGTGCCTGGAGTGTACCGGTAATCCAAGAGACCCAGTACTTC.

This clonotype was seen just once. This rearrangement joins TRBV25-1 to TRBJ2-2, with 11 bases matching TRBD2. V dropped 3 bases and J dropped 5; count of bases not matched to a gene: 5. The germline CDR1 and CDR2 sequences are MGHDK and SYGVNS. The CDR3 sequence is 16 residues long. In nucleotides, the CDR3 is TGTGCCAGCAGTGATCTAGCGGGAGGATTGACCGGGGAGCTGTTTTTT. Translation: CASSDLAGGLTGELFF.

V gene TRBV7-9 combines with J gene TRBJ2-7, with TRBD1 as a possible D gene (6 bases). CDR3 length: 16 amino acids. From germline, CDR1 is SEHNR and CDR2 FQNEAQ (reference sequence). Between the trimmed V and J ends, which lost 5 bases and 0 bases, there was a span of 17 bases. Here the CDR3 reads CASSPLPDSISYEQYF. CDR3 nucleotide sequence: TGTGCCAGCAGCCCGCTCCCGGACAGCATCTCCTACGAGCAGTACTTC.

The V call is TRBV7-2, the J call TRBJ2-1; 9 bases are shared with TRBD2. This CDR3 is built from 16 residues. CDR1 is SGHTA and CDR2 is FQGNSA in the germline V gene. V gave up 2 bases and J gave up 5 bases; unmatched junction bases: 7. As DNA, the CDR3 is TGTGCCAGCAGCTTATTAGCGGGAGTAGCAAACAATGAGCAGTTCTTC. Its protein product is CASSLLAGVANNEQFF.

The chain has TRBV12-3 or TRBV12-4 and TRBJ2-3; tentative D call: TRBD1 (6 bases). V dropped 7 bases and J dropped 8 bases, with 16 bases sitting between them. The CDR3 has 13 amino acids. In nucleotides, the CDR3 is TGTGCCAGCACCTCGGGGACATCCAGTACGCAGTATTTT. It translates to CASTSGTSSTQYF.

CDR3 protein: CASMDRSTDTQYF. CDR3 coding DNA: TGTGCCAGCATGGACAGGAGCACAGATACGCAGTATTTT. The chain combines TRBV6-5 with TRBJ2-3; TRBD1 matches at 7 bases. The CDR3 loop spans 13 amino acids. CDR1 MNHEY and CDR2 SVGAGI come from the germline V gene. J was trimmed by 0 bases and V by 7 bases; bases with no gene match: 1.

This chain connects TRBV7-6 to TRBJ1-1; D is possibly TRBD1 (5 bases). Germline CDR1 reads SGHVS; CDR2 reads FNYEAQ. V was trimmed by 5 bases and J by 8 bases, leaving 12 bases between them. CDR3 size: 12 residues. For the CDR3, the DNA is TGTGCCAGCAGCCCCGCGGGGGGGGAAGCTTTCTTT. Encoded protein: CASSPAGGEAFF. Full variable domain (remainder filled in from reference TRBV7-6 and TRBJ1-1): GAGVSQSPRYKVTKRGQDVALRCDPISGHVSLYWYRQALGQGPEFLTYFNYEAQQDKSGLPNDRFSAERPEGSISTLTIQRTEQRDSAMYRCASSPAGGEAFFGQGTRLTVV.

The rearrangement uses TRBV19 and TRBJ2-3; TRBD2 is a possible D gene (5 bases). From germline, CDR1 is LNHDA and CDR2 SQIVND (reference sequence). CDR3 length: 15 amino acids. Trimming removed 1 base at V and 0 bases at J, with 8 bases between. In DNA, the CDR3 is TGTGCCAGTAGTATAGCGGGAAGGAGCACAGATACGCAGTATTTT. Its protein is CASSIAGRSTDTQYF.

This sequence joins TRBV5-6 and TRBJ2-3, with TRBD2 identical over 11 bases. This CDR3 spans 16 amino acids. Per germline, CDR1 SGHDT and CDR2 YYEEEE. J gave up 5 bases and V 4 bases, and 9 bases lay outside the gene matches. As DNA, the CDR3 is TGTGCCAGCAGCGTGGGACTAGCGGTTGGGGGAGATACGCAGTATTTT. Its translation is CASSVGLAVGGDTQYF.

This clonotype was seen only a few times. The rearrangement joins TRBV29-1 to TRBJ2-1, with a possible D match to TRBD1 (5 bases). The CDR3 totals 14 residues. V dropped 7 bases and J dropped 0 bases, with 13 bases sitting between them. The germline V gene has CDR1 SQVTM and CDR2 ANQGSEA. The CDR3 sequence: CSAAFRGSYNEQFF. CDR3 DNA: TGCAGCGCCGCTTTTAGGGGCTCCTACAATGAGCAGTTCTTC.

The genes are TRBV30 and TRBJ1-1; D possibly corresponds to TRBD1 (6 bases). Deletions cut 2 bases from V and 10 bases from J, with 11 bases between. The CDR3 spans 11 residues. Germline values: CDR1 GTSNPN, CDR2 SVGIG (reference sequence). CDR3 protein: CAWSNGGGAFF. As DNA, the CDR3 is TGTGCCTGGAGTAATGGAGGGGGAGCTTTCTTT.

V gene TRBV11-2 combines with J gene TRBJ2-7; unclear D gene. The V gene lost 8 bases and the J gene lost 6 bases, with 17 bases spanning the gap. The CDR3 runs 13 residues. In germline, CDR1 is SGHAT, CDR2 FQNNGV. In DNA form, the CDR3 reads TGTGCCAGCTCGAAAATTAACCCCAGCGAGCAGTACTTC. Residues: CASSKINPSEQYF.

The chain employs TRBV18 and TRBJ2-7, with D possibly being TRBD2 (6 bases). V lost 2 bases to trimming and J lost 5 bases, with 7 bases between them. CDR3 length equals 12 residues. CDR1 KGHSH and CDR2 LQKENI come from the germline V gene. The CDR3 sequence is CASSPGEDEQYF. The DNA for the CDR3 is TGTGCCAGCTCACCAGGGGAGGACGAGCAGTACTTC.

The V call is TRBV28, the J call TRBJ1-5, with TRBD1 matching 7 bases. CDR3 length: 14 amino acids. CDR1 and CDR2 (germline): MDHEN, SYDVKM. Losses at the gene ends were 5 bases for V and 4 bases for J; bases not matched to a gene: 5. Written as DNA, the CDR3 is TGTGCCAGCAGTCGGGACAGCCCGAATCAGCCCCAGCATTTT. Encoded protein: CASSRDSPNQPQHF.

The J gene is TRBJ1-5, the V gene TRBV19; 8 nucleotides match TRBD1. J lost 9 bases, V lost 4 bases, and 11 bases had no gene match. Germline V CDR1 and CDR2: LNHDA, SQIVND (reference sequence). The length of the CDR3 is 15 residues. The DNA for the CDR3 is TGTGCCAGTAGTAAGTTCAGGGGGCCGTTAGCGCCCCAGCATTTT. Its translation: CASSKFRGPLAPQHF.

The J gene is TRBJ1-1, the V gene TRBV10-3, with D unresolved. CDR3 size: 13 residues. V dropped 11 bases and J dropped 0 bases, with 13 bases sitting between them. The germline V gene encodes CDR1 ENHRY and CDR2 SYGVKD. The CDR3 sequence: CASWGNMNTEAFF. Written as DNA, the CDR3 is TGTGCCTCCTGGGGTAACATGAACACTGAAGCTTTCTTT.